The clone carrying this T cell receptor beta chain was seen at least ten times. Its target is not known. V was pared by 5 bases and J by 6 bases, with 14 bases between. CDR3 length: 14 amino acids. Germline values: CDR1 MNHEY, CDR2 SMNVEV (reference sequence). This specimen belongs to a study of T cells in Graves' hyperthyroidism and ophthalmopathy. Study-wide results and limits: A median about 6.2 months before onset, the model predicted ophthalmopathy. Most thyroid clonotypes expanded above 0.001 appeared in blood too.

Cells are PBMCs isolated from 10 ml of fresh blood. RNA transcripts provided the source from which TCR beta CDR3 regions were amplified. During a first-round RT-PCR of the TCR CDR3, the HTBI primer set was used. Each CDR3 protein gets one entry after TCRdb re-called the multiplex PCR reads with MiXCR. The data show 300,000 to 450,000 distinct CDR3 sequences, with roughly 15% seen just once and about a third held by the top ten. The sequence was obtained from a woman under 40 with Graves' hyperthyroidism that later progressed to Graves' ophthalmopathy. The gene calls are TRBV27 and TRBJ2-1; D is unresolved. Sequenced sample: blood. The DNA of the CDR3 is TGTGCCAGCAGTCACCCCTCCCGAGGCAATGAGCAGTTCTTC. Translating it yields CASSHPSRGNEQFF.